Following are 19 T cell receptor beta chains from one sample sequenced in a study of Ad26.COV2.S vaccination and SARS-CoV-2 variants. Libraries were prepared by immunoSEQ multiplex PCR; TCRdb keeps only in-frame clonotypes and omits some of them. In the table there are tens of thousands of clones, less than 85% of which are singletons. The sample here was peripheral blood, taken after recovery from COVID-19. Receptors originate from a human donor who had recovered from COVID-19.

V and J are TRBV6-5 and TRBJ2-7; no clear D. Trimming cost V 5 bases and J 3 bases, with 11 bases left between them. This CDR3 region has 13 residues. Germline assignment: CDR1 MNHEY and CDR2 SVGAGI. The CDR3 is CASSSSEHYEQYF. The CDR3 nucleotides read TGTGCCAGCAGTAGCTCCGAACACTACGAGCAGTACTTC.

This rearrangement joins TRBV19 to TRBJ2-4, with D unclear. CDR1 LNHDA and CDR2 SQIVND come from the germline V gene (reference sequence). Trimming removed 0 bases from V and 2 bases from J, with 11 bases in between. CDR3 length: 16 amino acids. The CDR3 here is CASSIDHIGPKNIQYF. The CDR3 DNA reads TGTGCCAGTAGTATAGATCATATAGGGCCCAAAAACATTCAGTACTTC.

The chain employs TRBV3-1 (or the pseudogene TRBV3-2) and TRBJ2-7, with D possibly TRBD2 on 5 matching bases. Deletions cut 4 bases from V and 6 bases from J, with 10 bases between. The CDR3 extends over 12 amino acids. The V gene's germline CDR1 is LGHDT and CDR2 YNNKEL (reference sequence). Here the CDR3 DNA reads TGTGCCAGCAGCCGAGGGATGGGCGAGCAGTACTTC. Protein sequence: CASSRGMGEQYF.

This CDR3 reads CASSLSIGAGNNEKLFF. The CDR3 nucleotides read TGTGCCAGCAGTTTATCGATCGGTGCAGGGAACAATGAAAAACTGTTTTTT. The chain uses TRBV27 and TRBJ1-4, with a tentative D call TRBD1 (5 bases). Germline V CDR1 and CDR2: MNHEY, SMNVEV (reference sequence). The CDR3 has 17 residues. The V end lost 0 bases, the J end lost 5 bases, and 16 bases lay between the germline ends.

The rearrangement links TRBV5-6 to TRBJ2-2, with D hard to call. CDR3 length equals 16 residues. Trimming left V 0 bases short and J 8 bases short, with 17 bases between. CDR1 and CDR2 from the germline V gene are SGHDT and YYEEEE. Written as DNA, the CDR3 is TGTGCCAGCAGCTTGGTAGTTGGATATTCGAGGGGGGAGCTGTTTTTT. This encodes CASSLVVGYSRGELFF.

The V gene is TRBV11-2, the J gene TRBJ2-3; D possibly uses TRBD1 or TRBD2 (5 bases each). The V and J ends lost 1 base and 3 bases respectively, with 14 bases between them. Germline values: CDR1 SGHAT, CDR2 FQNNGV. The CDR3 extends over 16 amino acids. This CDR3 reads CASSLAGGTTTDTQYF. For the CDR3, the DNA is TGTGCCAGCAGCTTAGCTGGGGGAACTACAACAGATACGCAGTATTTT.

The rearrangement joins TRBV19 to TRBJ1-5; 8 positions agree with TRBD1. Trimming at V came to 5 bases and at J to 6 bases, leaving 3 bases not matched to a gene. The CDR3 has 13 amino acids. Germline values: CDR1 LNHDA, CDR2 SQIVND (reference sequence). In DNA form, the CDR3 reads TGTGCCAGTAGTCCGGACAGGGTTCAGCCCCAGCATTTT. It codes for CASSPDRVQPQHF.

V is TRBV9 and J is TRBJ2-2, with D tentatively TRBD2 (5 bases). CDR3 length equals 14 residues. With 4 bases removed from V and 1 base from J, the gap between germline ends came to 8 bases. From germline, CDR1 is SGDLS and CDR2 YYNGEE. CDR3 in DNA: TGTGCCAGCAGCAGAGAGGGGAACACCGGGGAGCTGTTTTTT. It translates to CASSREGNTGELFF.

CDR3 nucleotide sequence: TGTGCCAGCAGCCAAGATCTCTCGGGGAGGCCCACAGATACGCAGTATTTT. Its translation: CASSQDLSGRPTDTQYF. This chain joins TRBV3-1 (or the pseudogene TRBV3-2) and TRBJ2-3; tentative D call: TRBD2 (6 bases). This CDR3 is 17 amino acids long. The V gene lost 0 bases and the J gene lost 2 bases, with 15 bases spanning the gap. Germline CDR1 reads LGHDT; CDR2 reads YNNKEL (reference sequence).

The count of this clone is one. This chain connects TRBV11-2 to TRBJ2-7, with no clear D. Germline assignment: CDR1 SGHAT and CDR2 FQNNGV. The CDR3 is 14 residues long. V lost 3 bases, J lost 0 bases, and 9 bases lay in between. The CDR3 here is CASSFWLFSYEQYF. CDR3 DNA sequence: TGTGCCAGCAGCTTCTGGCTGTTCTCCTACGAGCAGTACTTC. The full variable domain, in which reference TRBV11-2 and TRBJ2-7 provide the parts outside the CDR3, is EAGVAQSPRYKIIEKRQSVAFWCNPISGHATLYWYQQILGQGPKLLIQFQNNGVVDDSQLPKDRFSAERLKGVDSTLKIQPAKLEDSAVYLCASSFWLFSYEQYFGPGTRLTVT.

J is TRBJ2-3 and V is TRBV28; D is ambiguous. V was cut by 2 bases and J by 7 bases, with 16 bases left in between. The CDR3 totals 15 residues. Per the germline V gene, CDR1 is MDHEN and CDR2 is SYDVKM. The DNA for the CDR3 is TGTGCCAGCAGTTTAAGTAGTTCCGGTGGCAATACGCAGTATTTT. Translated: CASSLSSSGGNTQYF. Combining the CDR3 with reference TRBV28 and TRBJ2-3 gives the whole variable domain DVKVTQSSRYLVKRTGEKVFLECVQDMDHENMFWYRQDPGLGLRLIYFSYDVKMKEKGDIPEGYSVSREKKERFSLILESASTNQTSMYLCASSLSSSGGNTQYFGPGTRLTVL.

The chain combines TRBV25-1 with TRBJ2-7; D may be TRBD2 (7 bases). Trimming took 7 bases from V and 3 from J, leaving 25 bases between them. This CDR3 comprises 17 residues. Germline V CDR1 and CDR2: MGHDK, SYGVNS. CDR3: CASTGGSVSGVGYEQYF. The CDR3 region has the DNA TGTGCCAGCACGGGGGGCTCCGTTTCGGGGGTAGGCTACGAGCAGTACTTC.

This sequence joins TRBV15 and TRBJ2-7; 7 positions match TRBD2. The CDR3 spans 15 residues. Trimming removed 0 bases from V and 1 base from J; junction bases left unmatched: 3. In germline, CDR1 is LNHNV, CDR2 YYDKDF (reference sequence). The CDR3 nucleotides are TGTGCCACCAGCAGAGAAGGACTAGTGTCCTACGAGCAGTACTTC. Amino acid sequence: CATSREGLVSYEQYF. The complete variable domain, with remaining parts taken from reference TRBV15 and TRBJ2-7, reads DAMVIQNPRYQVTQFGKPVTLSCSQTLNHNVMYWYQQKSSQAPKLLFHYYDKDFNNEADTPDNFQSRRPNTSFCFLDIRSPGLGDTAMYLCATSREGLVSYEQYFGPGTRLTVT.

This chain connects TRBV7-8 to TRBJ2-4, with 7 bases matching TRBD2. The V gene's germline CDR1 is SGHVS and CDR2 FQNEAQ. The J segment lost 6 bases and the V segment lost 5 bases, leaving 7 bases of the junction unmatched. This CDR3 contains 14 residues. CDR3 DNA: TGTGCCAGCAGCGATATGGGACTAACAAACATTCAGTACTTC. This gives the protein CASSDMGLTNIQYF.

Written as DNA, the CDR3 is TGCGCCAGCAGCCAAACGGGACTCAGGAACACTGAAGCTTTCTTT. It is translated as CASSQTGLRNTEAFF. V and J are TRBV4-3 and TRBJ1-1, with D possibly matching TRBD1 (5 bases). The CDR3 totals 15 residues. CDR1 LGHNA and CDR2 YSLEER come from the germline V gene. The V end lost 2 bases, the J end lost 1 base, and 11 bases lay between the germline ends.

J is TRBJ2-1 and V is TRBV7-3, with a possible D match to TRBD2 (5 bases). V lost 3 bases to trimming and J lost 9 bases, with 21 bases between them. CDR1 is SGHTA and CDR2 is FQGTGA in the germline V gene. CDR3 length equals 16 residues. The CDR3 protein is CASSFSPRRGFGEQFF. The CDR3 DNA sequence: TGTGCCAGCAGCTTCTCCCCCCGACGGGGTTTCGGTGAGCAGTTCTTC.

The chain uses TRBV6-2 or TRBV6-3 and TRBJ2-1; TRBD2 matches at 13 bases. V was clipped by 6 bases and J by 3 bases; unmatched bases: 5. Germline V lookup: CDR1 MNHEY, CDR2 SVGEGT. CDR3 length equals 16 residues. The CDR3, as DNA: TGTGCCAGCAGCATCCGGACTAGCGGGGGCTACAATGAGCAGTTCTTC. Translated: CASSIRTSGGYNEQFF.

The chain couples TRBV2 to TRBJ1-6; D is uncertain. CDR1 is SNHLY, CDR2 FYNNEI, per germline. The CDR3 length is 16 residues. The V end was cut by 2 bases, the J end by 7 bases, with 15 bases between. The DNA for the CDR3 is TGTGCCAGCAGTGAATCGGTCGGAAATCCAAATTCACCCCTCCACTTT. It translates to CASSESVGNPNSPLHF.

This clone has only one observation. The chain carries TRBV6-2 or TRBV6-3 and TRBJ2-5; perhaps D is TRBD1 or TRBD2 (6 bases each). This CDR3 spans 15 amino acids. Trimming shortened V by 7 bases and J by 5 bases, and 20 bases separated the two germline ends. Per germline, CDR1 MNHEY and CDR2 SVGEGT. The CDR3 DNA reads TGTGCCAGCATCCCACACAGGGCCGGAGGGGAGACCCAGTACTTC. This sequence encodes CASIPHRAGGETQYF.